These 28 T cell receptor beta chains were sequenced from one sample in a study of OX40 agonist ivuxolimab in advanced cancers. Profiling relied on immunoSEQ multiplex PCR, and the TCRdb table lists in-frame clones only, not all of them. The sample holds tens of thousands of clones; approximately 89% are singletons and the top ten take over 0.35%. The sample here was CD4+ or CD8+ T cells sorted from blood, taken in a trial of the OX40 agonist ivuxolimab. These receptors originate from an adult with an advanced solid tumor such as melanoma, head and neck, liver or kidney cancer.

The genes are TRBV4-1 and TRBJ2-3, with 10 nucleotides matching TRBD2. Germline V lookup: CDR1 MGHRA, CDR2 YSYEKL. V lost 4 bases and J lost 5; bases outside the gene matches: 6. CDR3 length equals 15 residues. CDR3 bases: TGCGCCAGCAGCCGAACAGCGGGAGGGTTAGATACGCAGTATTTT. Amino acid sequence: CASSRTAGGLDTQYF.

V and J are TRBV6-5 and TRBJ2-1, with 8 bases that match TRBD2. CDR1 and CDR2 (germline): MNHEY, SVGAGI. The CDR3 has 15 residues. With 4 bases clipped from V and 3 bases from J, the junction kept 5 bases outside the gene matches. CDR3 sequence reads: CASSLVLADYNEQFF. The CDR3 DNA follows: TGTGCCAGCAGTTTGGTACTAGCGGACTACAATGAGCAGTTCTTC.

The V and J genes are TRBV18 and TRBJ2-1, with TRBD2 as a possible D gene (6 bases). V lost 2 bases and J lost 7, with 6 bases in between. CDR3 length: 12 residues. Germline CDR1 is KGHSH and CDR2 is LQKENI. The CDR3 spells CASSPGGNEQFF. The CDR3, as DNA: TGTGCCAGCTCACCAGGAGGGAATGAGCAGTTCTTC.

The genes are TRBV7-9 and TRBJ1-3, with D possibly TRBD1 on 6 matching bases. Germline loops: CDR1 SEHNR, CDR2 FQNEAQ (reference sequence). V lost 3 bases, J lost 4 bases, and 10 bases lay in between. The CDR3 consists of 14 residues. CDR3 sequence (DNA): TGTGCCAGCAGCTTTTCCGGGACAGGAAACACCATATATTTT. Translated, it gives CASSFSGTGNTIYF.

This rearrangement joins TRBV12-5 to TRBJ1-1; D is unclear. CDR3 length: 13 residues. Trimming took off 2 bases at V and 8 bases at J, with 12 bases between the two ends. Germline CDR1 LGHNT, CDR2 FRNRAP. CDR3 in DNA: TGTGCTAGTGGTTTGCTCCCGTGGGGAGAAGCTTTCTTT. Translation gives CASGLLPWGEAFF.

This chain uses TRBV11-3 with TRBJ2-7; 7 nucleotides line up with TRBD2. The CDR3 is 18 amino acids. The trim removed 1 base at V and 0 bases at J, leaving 12 bases unmatched. Germline CDR1 SGHNT, CDR2 YENEEA. The CDR3 nucleotides are TGTGCCAGCAGCTTAGCGAGCGGGACCGTTTCGTACTCCTACGAGCAGTACTTC. Translated: CASSLASGTVSYSYEQYF.

In its sample, this clone was seen once. V and J are TRBV10-2 and TRBJ1-1, with 11 bases identical to TRBD1. CDR1 is WSHSY, CDR2 SAAADI, per germline. The V and J ends lost 5 bases and 7 bases, in that order; junction bases with no gene match: 6. The CDR3 length is 14 residues. CDR3 in amino acids: CASSKGQGVGEAFF. The CDR3 DNA follows: TGCGCCAGCAGTAAGGGACAGGGGGTTGGTGAAGCTTTCTTT.

The chain is built from TRBV5-1 and TRBJ2-1; TRBD1 matches at 8 bases. J was trimmed by 2 bases and V by 0 bases; bases with no gene match: 7. The CDR3 contains 17 residues. Germline CDR1 SGHRS, CDR2 YFSETQ. The CDR3 DNA reads TGCGCCAGCAGCTTGGCGGGACAGGTATTAGCCTACAATGAGCAGTTCTTC. The encoded protein is CASSLAGQVLAYNEQFF.

The rearrangement joins TRBV6-5 to TRBJ2-2; no clear D. Germline loops: CDR1 MNHEY, CDR2 SVGAGI. CDR3 length equals 15 residues. The ends were cut back, 6 bases at V and 0 bases at J, with 11 bases in the middle. The CDR3 bases are TGTGCCAGCAGACGGAGCGCTGCGAACACCGGGGAGCTGTTTTTT. This gives the protein CASRRSAANTGELFF.

The chain recombines TRBV7-9 with TRBJ2-5, with 7 nucleotides matching TRBD1. The DNA end lines up better with TRBJ2-7; the J call may be wrong. Germline loops: CDR1 SEHNR, CDR2 FQNEAQ (reference sequence). The CDR3 has 14 amino acids. The CDR3 DNA reads TGTGCCAGCAGCTTCAACAGGGGTGGAGACGAGCAGTACTTC. Its translation: CASSFNRGGDEQYF.

The chain employs TRBV19 and TRBJ2-6, with D possibly matching TRBD1 (5 bases). The CDR3 contains 15 residues. Germline assignment: CDR1 LNHDA and CDR2 SQIVND (reference sequence). Trimming cost V 7 bases and J 1 base, with 11 bases left between them. The CDR3 sequence: CASTHQGSGANVLTF. CDR3 nucleotides: TGTGCCAGTACCCATCAGGGATCTGGGGCCAACGTCCTGACTTTC.

As concerns this clone: A read error may account for a junction end that differs from germline. This chain joins TRBV10-1 and TRBJ1-6; a possible D gene is TRBD1 (5 bases). This CDR3 contains 13 residues. Germline loops: CDR1 WNHNN, CDR2 SYGVQD (reference sequence). In nucleotides, the CDR3 is TGCGCCACCAGTAGAGGGGATAATTCACCCCTCCACTTT. Residues: CATSRGDNSPLHF.

The gene calls are TRBV6-5 and TRBJ2-7; D may be TRBD1 (5 bases). This CDR3 has 13 residues. V was shortened by 8 bases and J by 5 bases, with 16 bases between the two germline ends. Per the germline V gene, CDR1 is MNHEY and CDR2 is SVGAGI. The CDR3, as DNA: TGTGCCAGCCGAAGGTCAGGGTCCCACGAGCAGTACTTC. Residues: CASRRSGSHEQYF.

The chain links TRBV11-3 to TRBJ2-7; D perhaps matches TRBD2 (7 bases). V was cut by 2 bases and J by 6 bases, with 11 bases left in between. The germline CDR1 and CDR2 sequences are SGHNT and YENEEA. This CDR3 is built from 13 residues. The chain's CDR3 is CASSLKGGAEQYF. CDR3 bases: TGTGCCAGCAGCTTAAAGGGGGGGGCCGAGCAGTACTTC. The variable domain in full, completed from reference TRBV11-3 and TRBJ2-7, reads EAGVVQSPRYKIIEKKQPVAFWCNPISGHNTLYWYLQNLGQGPELLIRYENEEAVDDSQLPKDRFSAERLKGVDSTLKIQPAELGDSAVYLCASSLKGGAEQYFGPGTRLTVT.

The gene calls are TRBV6-1 and TRBJ2-5, with 7 bases matching TRBD2. The length of the CDR3 is 15 residues. In germline, CDR1 is MNHNS, CDR2 SASEGT. V lost 2 bases to trimming and J lost 3 bases; unmatched junction nucleotides: 6. CDR3 DNA sequence: TGTGCCAGCAGTGAATGGGCAGGGAGGGAAGAGACCCAGTACTTC. This translates into CASSEWAGREETQYF.

This clone was detected only once. The chain uses TRBV5-4 and TRBJ1-5; 9 bases agree with TRBD1. V gave up 5 bases and J gave up 3 bases; unmatched junction bases: 6. The CDR3 contains 15 residues. CDR1 SGHNT and CDR2 YYREEE come from the germline V gene (reference sequence). CDR3 bases: TGTGCCAGCAGTCCGGGACAGGGTCTCAATCAGCCCCAGCATTTT. It encodes CASSPGQGLNQPQHF.

The V and J genes are TRBV5-6 and TRBJ1-5; 8 nucleotides agree with TRBD1. CDR3 length: 15 residues. CDR1 SGHDT and CDR2 YYEEEE come from the germline V gene. After removal of 4 bases from V and 3 bases from J, the junction contained 6 bases not matched to a gene. The CDR3: CASSRRTGINQPQHF. The CDR3 DNA is TGTGCCAGCAGCCGACGGACAGGGATCAATCAGCCCCAGCATTTT. Together with reference TRBV5-6 and TRBJ1-5, the CDR3 gives the full variable domain: DAGVTQSPTHLIKTRGQQVTLRCSPKSGHDTVSWYQQALGQGPQFIFQYYEEEERQRGNFPDRFSGHQFPNYSSELNVNALLLGDSALYLCASSRRTGINQPQHFGDGTRLSIL.

V gene TRBV5-5 combines with J gene TRBJ1-1; tentatively, D is TRBD1 (5 bases). V was shortened by 5 bases and J by 6 bases, with 17 bases between the two germline ends. The CDR3 totals 14 residues. The germline gives CDR1 SGHKS, CDR2 YYEKEE (reference sequence). The CDR3 nucleotides read TGTGCCAGCAGTTGGGCTCCGGGGGTATCTGAAGCTTTCTTT. Its translation: CASSWAPGVSEAFF.

V and J are TRBV5-1 and TRBJ2-5; tentative D call: TRBD1 (5 bases). The CDR3 loop spans 12 amino acids. V was trimmed by 2 bases and J by 5 bases, leaving 7 bases between them. Germline V lookup: CDR1 SGHRS, CDR2 YFSETQ. The CDR3 DNA reads as TGCGCCAGCAGCTTTAAGGGGGAGACCCAGTACTTC. Translated, it gives CASSFKGETQYF.

The chain uses TRBV7-9 and TRBJ2-7; no definite D call. The V end was cut by 1 base, the J end by 4 bases, with 5 bases between. The CDR3 is made up of 12 amino acids. CDR1 SEHNR and CDR2 FQNEAQ come from the germline V gene (reference sequence). CDR3 region: CASSLVQYEQYF. The CDR3, as DNA: TGTGCCAGCAGCTTAGTTCAATACGAGCAGTACTTC.

The rearrangement joins TRBV10-2 to TRBJ1-3; 7 bases map to TRBD1. This CDR3 spans 16 amino acids. The germline CDR1 and CDR2 sequences are WSHSY and SAAADI. V shed 8 bases, J shed 4 bases, and the junction held 14 bases outside the gene matches. Here the CDR3 DNA reads TGCGCCAGCGGTCTTGGGACAGTTGATTTCGGAAACACCATATATTTT. Translation gives CASGLGTVDFGNTIYF.

CDR3 sequence reads: CASSQGGSPSYGYTF. The CDR3 region has the DNA TGCGCCAGCAGCCAAGGTGGCAGCCCCAGCTATGGCTACACCTTC. This chain uses TRBV4-1 with TRBJ1-2, with D uncertain. There are 15 residues in the CDR3. Germline V gene sequence: CDR1 MGHRA, CDR2 YSYEKL. With 1 base removed from V and 4 bases from J, the gap between germline ends came to 13 bases.

Here the CDR3 reads CASSALSGHEQYF. The CDR3 bases are TGTGCCAGCAGTGCCCTTAGCGGCCACGAGCAGTACTTC. V is TRBV6-4 and J is TRBJ2-7, with D perhaps TRBD2 (6 bases). Trimming removed 4 bases at V and 5 bases at J, with 12 bases between. Germline V lookup: CDR1 MRHNA, CDR2 SNTAGT. This CDR3 is built from 13 residues.

The chain has TRBV7-2 and TRBJ1-5, with TRBD1 identical over 7 bases. The ends lost 5 bases at V and 2 bases at J; junction bases unmatched: 9. Germline CDR1 and CDR2: SGHTA and FQGNSA. The CDR3 is made up of 16 amino acids. The CDR3 DNA is TGTGCCAGCAGCCCACAGGCAGGGGGGGGCAATCAGCCCCAGCATTTT. It translates to CASSPQAGGGNQPQHF.

V gene TRBV28 combines with J gene TRBJ1-4; possibly TRBD1 for D (6 bases). The CDR3 contains 13 residues. Deletions cut 7 bases from V and 4 bases from J, with 10 bases between. CDR1 MDHEN and CDR2 SYDVKM come from the germline V gene. CDR3 in amino acids: CASKEDSNEKLFF. CDR3 sequence (DNA): TGTGCCAGCAAAGAGGACAGTAATGAAAAACTGTTTTTT.

This chain uses TRBV10-3 with TRBJ2-5, with D perhaps matching TRBD1 (5 bases). The V end lost 3 bases, the J end lost 1 base, and 6 bases lay between the germline ends. This CDR3 comprises 13 residues. Germline CDR1 reads ENHRY; CDR2 reads SYGVKD. CDR3 sequence: CAISETGQETQYF. The DNA for the CDR3 is TGTGCCATCAGTGAAACAGGCCAAGAGACCCAGTACTTC.

On this clone itself: The identical CDR3 is also encoded by other nucleotide sequences in the sample. Written as DNA, the CDR3 is TGTGCCAGCTCACCGTCAGGTGGTACAGATACGCAGTATTTT. Translating gives CASSPSGGTDTQYF. V and J are TRBV18 and TRBJ2-3; D gene ambiguous. V lost 3 bases and J lost 3, with 10 bases in between. Germline CDR1 is KGHSH and CDR2 is LQKENI. This CDR3 region has 14 residues.

The chain joins TRBV7-6 to TRBJ2-1; 8 bases are a match to TRBD1. This CDR3 is built from 17 residues. J gave up 4 bases and V 3 bases, and 11 bases lay outside the gene matches. The germline gives CDR1 SGHVS, CDR2 FNYEAQ. CDR3 sequence (DNA): TGTGCCAGCAGCTTCTCAACGACAGGGGTGGGTTACAATGAGCAGTTCTTC. It yields the protein CASSFSTTGVGYNEQFF.